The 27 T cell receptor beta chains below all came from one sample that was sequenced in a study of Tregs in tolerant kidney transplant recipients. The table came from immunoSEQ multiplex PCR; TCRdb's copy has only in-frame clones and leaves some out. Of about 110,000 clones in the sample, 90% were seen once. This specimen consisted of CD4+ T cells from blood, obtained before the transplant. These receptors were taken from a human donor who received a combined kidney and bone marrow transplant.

Here the CDR3 reads CASSPDRVTYTF. Here the CDR3 DNA reads TGTGCCAGCTCACCGGACAGGGTAACCTACACCTTC. This chain uses TRBV18 with TRBJ1-2; TRBD1 matches at 8 bases. J lost 10 bases, V lost 3 bases, and 4 bases had no gene match. CDR1 is KGHSH and CDR2 is LQKENI in the germline V gene. CDR3 length: 12 residues.

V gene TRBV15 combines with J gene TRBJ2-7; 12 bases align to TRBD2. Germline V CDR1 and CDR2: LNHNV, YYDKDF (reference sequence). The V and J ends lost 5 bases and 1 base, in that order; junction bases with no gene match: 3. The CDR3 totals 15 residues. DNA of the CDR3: TGTGCCACCAGCCCCGGACTAGCGGGGTCCTACGAGCAGTACTTC. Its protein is CATSPGLAGSYEQYF.

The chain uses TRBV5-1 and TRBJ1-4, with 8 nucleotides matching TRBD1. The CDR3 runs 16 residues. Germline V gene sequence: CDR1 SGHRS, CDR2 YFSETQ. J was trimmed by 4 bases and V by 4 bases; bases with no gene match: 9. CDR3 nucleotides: TGCGCCAGCAGCCGCCAGGGGGCAGAGCTTAATGAAAAACTGTTTTTT. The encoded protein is CASSRQGAELNEKLFF.

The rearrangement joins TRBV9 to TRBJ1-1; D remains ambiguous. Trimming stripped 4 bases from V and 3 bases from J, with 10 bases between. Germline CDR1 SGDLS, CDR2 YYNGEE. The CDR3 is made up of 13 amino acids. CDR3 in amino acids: CASSPDYYTEAFF. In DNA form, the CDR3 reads TGTGCCAGCAGCCCGGACTACTACACTGAAGCTTTCTTT.

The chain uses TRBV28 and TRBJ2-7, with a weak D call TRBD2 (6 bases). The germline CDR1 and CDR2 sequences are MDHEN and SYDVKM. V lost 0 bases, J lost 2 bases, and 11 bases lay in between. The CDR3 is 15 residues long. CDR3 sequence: CASSLWGGGPYEQYF. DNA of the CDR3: TGTGCCAGCAGTTTATGGGGGGGAGGCCCCTACGAGCAGTACTTC. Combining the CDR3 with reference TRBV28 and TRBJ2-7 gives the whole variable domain DVKVTQSSRYLVKRTGEKVFLECVQDMDHENMFWYRQDPGLGLRLIYFSYDVKMKEKGDIPEGYSVSREKKERFSLILESASTNQTSMYLCASSLWGGGPYEQYFGPGTRLTVT.

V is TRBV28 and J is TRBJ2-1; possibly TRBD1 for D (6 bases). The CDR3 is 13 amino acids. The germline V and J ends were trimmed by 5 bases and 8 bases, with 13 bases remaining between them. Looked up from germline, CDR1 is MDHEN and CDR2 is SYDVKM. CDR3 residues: CASSQTGRDEQFF. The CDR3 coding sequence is TGTGCCAGCAGTCAGACAGGTCGGGATGAGCAGTTCTTC.

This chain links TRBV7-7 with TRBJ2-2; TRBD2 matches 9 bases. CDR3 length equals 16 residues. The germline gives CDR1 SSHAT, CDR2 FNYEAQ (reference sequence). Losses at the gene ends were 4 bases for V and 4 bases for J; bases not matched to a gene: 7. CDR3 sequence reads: CASSSRLAAGTGELFF. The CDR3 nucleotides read TGTGCCAGCAGCTCGCGACTAGCGGCGGGCACCGGGGAGCTGTTTTTT.

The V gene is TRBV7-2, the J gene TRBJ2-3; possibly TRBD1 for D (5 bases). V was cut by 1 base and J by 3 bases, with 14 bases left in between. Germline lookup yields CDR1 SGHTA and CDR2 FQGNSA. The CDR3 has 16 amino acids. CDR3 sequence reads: CASSLEAGLLTDTQYF. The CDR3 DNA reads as TGTGCCAGCAGCTTAGAAGCAGGGCTACTTACAGATACGCAGTATTTT.

For the CDR3, the DNA is TGTGCCTCGAGCCTTAACTATGGCTACACCTTC. Protein product: CASSLNYGYTF. The chain joins TRBV9 to TRBJ1-2; no reliable D call. Germline V gene lookup returns CDR1 SGDLS and CDR2 YYNGEE. This CDR3 is 11 amino acids long. V was trimmed by 10 bases and J by 1 base, leaving 8 bases between them.

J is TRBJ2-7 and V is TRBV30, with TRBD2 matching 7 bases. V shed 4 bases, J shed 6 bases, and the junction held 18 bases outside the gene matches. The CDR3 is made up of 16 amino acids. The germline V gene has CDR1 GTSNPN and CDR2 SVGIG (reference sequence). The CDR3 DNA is TGTGCCTGGAAACTCGGGGGGTCTCAGGGCTTTAGCGAGCAGTACTTC. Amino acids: CAWKLGGSQGFSEQYF.

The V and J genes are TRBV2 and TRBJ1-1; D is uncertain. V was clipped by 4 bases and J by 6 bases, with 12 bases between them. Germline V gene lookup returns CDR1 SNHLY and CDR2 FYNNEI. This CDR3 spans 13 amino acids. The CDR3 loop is CASSGHGRAEAFF. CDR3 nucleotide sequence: TGTGCCAGCAGTGGACACGGGAGGGCTGAAGCTTTCTTT.

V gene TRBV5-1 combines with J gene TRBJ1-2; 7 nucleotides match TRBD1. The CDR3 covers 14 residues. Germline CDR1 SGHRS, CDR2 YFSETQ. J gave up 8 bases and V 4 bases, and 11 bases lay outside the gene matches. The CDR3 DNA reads TGCGCCAGCAGCCCCGTGGGGACAGCCATGGGCTACACCTTC. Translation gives CASSPVGTAMGYTF.

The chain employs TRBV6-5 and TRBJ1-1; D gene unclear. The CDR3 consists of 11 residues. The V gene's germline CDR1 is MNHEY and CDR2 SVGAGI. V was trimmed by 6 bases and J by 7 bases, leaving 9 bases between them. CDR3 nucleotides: TGTGCCAGCAGCCAAGGAGTTGAAGCTTTCTTT. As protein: CASSQGVEAFF.

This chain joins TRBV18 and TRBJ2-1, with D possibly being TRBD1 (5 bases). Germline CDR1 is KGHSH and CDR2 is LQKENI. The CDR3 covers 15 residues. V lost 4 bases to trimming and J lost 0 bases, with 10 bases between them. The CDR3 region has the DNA TGTGCCAGCTCACTAGGGGTGAGCTCCTACAATGAGCAGTTCTTC. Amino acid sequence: CASSLGVSSYNEQFF.

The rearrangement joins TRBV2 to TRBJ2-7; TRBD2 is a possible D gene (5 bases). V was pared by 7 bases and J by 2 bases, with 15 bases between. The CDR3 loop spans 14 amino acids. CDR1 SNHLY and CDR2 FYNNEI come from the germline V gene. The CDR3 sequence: CASKKGGLTYEQYF. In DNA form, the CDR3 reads TGTGCCAGCAAAAAGGGCGGACTGACCTACGAGCAGTACTTC.

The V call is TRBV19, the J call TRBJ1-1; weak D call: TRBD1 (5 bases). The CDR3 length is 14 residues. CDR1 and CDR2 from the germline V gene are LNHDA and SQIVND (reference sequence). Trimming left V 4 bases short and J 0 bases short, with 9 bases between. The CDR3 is CASSRQGMNTEAFF. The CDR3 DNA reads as TGTGCCAGTAGTAGGCAGGGTATGAACACTGAAGCTTTCTTT.

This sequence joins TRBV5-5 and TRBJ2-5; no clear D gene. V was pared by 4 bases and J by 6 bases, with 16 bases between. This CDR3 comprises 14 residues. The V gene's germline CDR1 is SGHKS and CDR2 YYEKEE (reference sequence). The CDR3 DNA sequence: TGTGCCAGCAGCCCCCTAGATTCTGCGCAGACCCAGTACTTC. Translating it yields CASSPLDSAQTQYF.

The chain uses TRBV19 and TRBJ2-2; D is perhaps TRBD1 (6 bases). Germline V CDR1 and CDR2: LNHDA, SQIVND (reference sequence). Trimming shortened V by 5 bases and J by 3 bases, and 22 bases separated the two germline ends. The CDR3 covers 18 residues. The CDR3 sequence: CASSPQGTGHGDTGELFF. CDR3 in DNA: TGTGCCAGTAGTCCCCAGGGGACGGGCCATGGGGACACCGGGGAGCTGTTTTTT.

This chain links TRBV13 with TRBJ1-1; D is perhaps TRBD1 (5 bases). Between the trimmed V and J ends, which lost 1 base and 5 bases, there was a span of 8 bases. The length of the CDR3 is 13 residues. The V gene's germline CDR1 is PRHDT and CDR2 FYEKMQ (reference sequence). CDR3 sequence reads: CASSLAGWTEAFF. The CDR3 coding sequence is TGTGCCAGCAGCTTAGCAGGGTGGACTGAAGCTTTCTTT.

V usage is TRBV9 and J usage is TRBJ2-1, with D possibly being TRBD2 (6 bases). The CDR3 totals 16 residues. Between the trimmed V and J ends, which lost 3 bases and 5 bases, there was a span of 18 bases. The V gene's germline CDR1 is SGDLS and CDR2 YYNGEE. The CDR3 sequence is CASSEALRGVDNEQFF. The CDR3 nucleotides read TGTGCCAGCAGCGAAGCCCTGCGGGGAGTCGACAATGAGCAGTTCTTC.

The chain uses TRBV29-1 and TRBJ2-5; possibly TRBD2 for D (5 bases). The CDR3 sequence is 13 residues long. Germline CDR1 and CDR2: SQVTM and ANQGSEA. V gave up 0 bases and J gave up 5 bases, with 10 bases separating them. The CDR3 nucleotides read TGCAGCGTTGAAGAGAACGAGCGGGAGACCCAGTACTTC. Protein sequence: CSVEENERETQYF.

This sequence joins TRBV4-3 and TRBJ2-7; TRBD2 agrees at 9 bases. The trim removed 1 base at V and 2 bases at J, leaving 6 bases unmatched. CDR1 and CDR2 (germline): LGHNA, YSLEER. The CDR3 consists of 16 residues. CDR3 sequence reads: CASSQGIASGTYEQYF. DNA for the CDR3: TGCGCCAGCAGCCAAGGCATCGCTAGCGGGACCTACGAGCAGTACTTC.

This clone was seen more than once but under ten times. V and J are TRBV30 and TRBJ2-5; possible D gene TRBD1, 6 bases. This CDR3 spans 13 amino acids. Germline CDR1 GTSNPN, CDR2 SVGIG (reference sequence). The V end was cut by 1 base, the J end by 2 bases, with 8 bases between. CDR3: CAWSGGQQETQYF. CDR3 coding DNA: TGTGCCTGGAGTGGGGGGCAGCAAGAGACCCAGTACTTC.

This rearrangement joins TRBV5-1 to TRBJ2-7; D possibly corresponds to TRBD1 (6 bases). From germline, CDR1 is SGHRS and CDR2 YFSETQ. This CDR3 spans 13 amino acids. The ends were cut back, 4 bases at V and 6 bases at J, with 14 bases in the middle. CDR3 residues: CASSRWGPGEQYF. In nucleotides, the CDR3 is TGCGCCAGCAGCCGATGGGGGCCCGGCGAGCAGTACTTC.

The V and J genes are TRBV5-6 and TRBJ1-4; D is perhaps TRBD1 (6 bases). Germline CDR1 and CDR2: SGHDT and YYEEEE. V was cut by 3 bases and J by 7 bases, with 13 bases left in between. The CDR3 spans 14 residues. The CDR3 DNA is TGTGCCAGCAGCTCCCTAGGGGGTAGTGAAAAACTGTTTTTT. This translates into CASSSLGGSEKLFF.

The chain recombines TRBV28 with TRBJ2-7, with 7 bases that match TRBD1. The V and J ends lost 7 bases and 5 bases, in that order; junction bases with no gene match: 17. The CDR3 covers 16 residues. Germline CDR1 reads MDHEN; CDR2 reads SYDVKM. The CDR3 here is CASNTYRQGGRDEQYF. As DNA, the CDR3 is TGTGCCAGCAATACCTACCGACAGGGTGGCCGGGACGAGCAGTACTTC.

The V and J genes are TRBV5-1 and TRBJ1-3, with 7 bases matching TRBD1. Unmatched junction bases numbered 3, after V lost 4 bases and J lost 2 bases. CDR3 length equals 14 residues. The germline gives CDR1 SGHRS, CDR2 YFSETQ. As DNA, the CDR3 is TGCGCCAGCAGCCCGACAGGGCCTGGAAACACCATATATTTT. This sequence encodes CASSPTGPGNTIYF.